The 24 T cell receptor beta chains reported below all come from one sample, sequenced in a study of blood T cell repertoires in COVID-19. Libraries were prepared by immunoSEQ multiplex PCR; TCRdb keeps only in-frame clonotypes and omits some of them. Among about 260,000 clones listed, just under 85% were seen once. The sequenced material came from peripheral blood. These receptors all stem from an elderly woman with acute or convalescent COVID-19.

V usage is TRBV6-2 or TRBV6-3 and J usage is TRBJ2-3; 10 bases are shared with TRBD2. The CDR3 length is 17 residues. After removal of 0 bases from V and 4 bases from J, the junction contained 7 bases not matched to a gene. Germline assignment: CDR1 MNHEY and CDR2 SVGEGT. The CDR3 protein is CASSYSLAGARADTQYF. Here the CDR3 DNA reads TGTGCCAGCAGTTACTCCCTAGCGGGAGCCAGGGCAGATACGCAGTATTTT.

The V gene is TRBV30, the J gene TRBJ1-3; D unclear. Trimming took off 2 bases at V and 2 bases at J, with 10 bases between the two ends. Germline V gene sequence: CDR1 GTSNPN, CDR2 SVGIG (reference sequence). The CDR3 loop spans 14 amino acids. CDR3 protein: CAWSTRVPGNTIYF. CDR3 nucleotides: TGTGCCTGGAGTACGAGGGTGCCTGGAAACACCATATATTTT.

This chain joins TRBV27 and TRBJ2-7, with 7 bases that match TRBD1. V lost 8 bases and J lost 0; bases outside the gene matches: 13. The CDR3 has 16 amino acids. The germline CDR1 and CDR2 sequences are MNHEY and SMNVEV (reference sequence). The chain's CDR3 is CASSMTGSSASYEQYF. The CDR3 DNA follows: TGTGCCAGCTCAATGACAGGGAGTTCCGCCTCCTACGAGCAGTACTTC.

The DNA of the CDR3 is TGTGCCAGCAGCTTGACTAAAGGACAGGAGGGGGTTAGCACTGAAGCTTTCTTT. Translating it yields CASSLTKGQEGVSTEAFF. The gene calls are TRBV5-6 and TRBJ1-1; 7 nucleotides match TRBD1. The CDR3 length is 18 residues. V lost 1 base, J lost 4 bases, and 16 bases stayed unmatched. Looked up from germline, CDR1 is SGHDT and CDR2 is YYEEEE.

The chain links TRBV13 to TRBJ2-3, with 7 bases identical to TRBD2. Germline assignment: CDR1 PRHDT and CDR2 FYEKMQ (reference sequence). After removal of 8 bases from V and 3 bases from J, the junction contained 5 bases not matched to a gene. This CDR3 region has 13 residues. CDR3 residues: CASGRGRTDTQYF. The CDR3 DNA sequence: TGTGCCAGCGGGCGGGGGAGAACAGATACGCAGTATTTT.

This clone was seen a handful of times. This chain joins TRBV7-3 and TRBJ2-2; 8 nucleotides match TRBD2. The length of the CDR3 is 15 residues. Per germline, CDR1 SGHTA and CDR2 FQGTGA. The V segment lost 5 bases and the J segment 5 bases; nucleotides outside the gene matches: 7. The CDR3 reads CASSVSGVDTGELFF. The CDR3, as DNA: TGTGCCAGCAGCGTTAGCGGGGTGGATACCGGGGAGCTGTTTTTT.

The chain is built from TRBV21-1 and TRBJ2-1; the table calls TRBD1, which could not be checked here. TRBV21-1 is flagged as a pseudogene. The CDR3 consists of 15 residues. This CDR3 is CASSKLGTGSDEQFF. The CDR3 DNA reads as TGTGCCAGCAGCAAACTTGGGACAGGGAGCGATGAGCAGTTCTTC.

This clone was observed once. The chain combines TRBV18 with TRBJ1-1, with TRBD1 as a possible D gene (5 bases). CDR1 is KGHSH and CDR2 is LQKENI in the germline V gene. The ends were cut back, 5 bases at V and 1 base at J, with 14 bases in the middle. The CDR3 contains 15 residues. The CDR3 here is CASSERTGQNTEAFF. In nucleotides, the CDR3 is TGTGCCAGCTCAGAGCGCACAGGACAGAACACTGAAGCTTTCTTT.

The V gene is TRBV4-3, the J gene TRBJ1-4; D possibly corresponds to TRBD1 (6 bases). The germline V gene has CDR1 LGHNA and CDR2 YSLEER. The CDR3 is 15 amino acids. V was trimmed by 5 bases and J by 3 bases, leaving 13 bases between them. The DNA for the CDR3 is TGCGCCAGCAGCTACCGGACAGACTCTAATGAAAAACTGTTTTTT. Its protein is CASSYRTDSNEKLFF.

The chain carries TRBV7-6 and TRBJ2-7; 12 bases line up with TRBD2. With 5 bases clipped from V and 7 bases from J, the junction kept 12 bases outside the gene matches. The CDR3 runs to 16 residues. CDR1 and CDR2 from the germline V gene are SGHVS and FNYEAQ. CDR3 sequence (DNA): TGTGCCAGCAGCCCCAATGGAGGACTAGCGGGGAAGGAGCAGTACTTC. It specifies CASSPNGGLAGKEQYF.

This chain connects TRBV5-1 to TRBJ2-5; D gene unclear. Germline values: CDR1 SGHRS, CDR2 YFSETQ. The CDR3 loop spans 13 amino acids. V dropped 0 bases and J dropped 5 bases, with 8 bases sitting between them. The CDR3 DNA follows: TGCGCCAGCAGCTTGGATCGGGTTGAGACCCAGTACTTC. Protein product: CASSLDRVETQYF.

The rearrangement joins TRBV12-5 to TRBJ2-7; 7 nucleotides align to TRBD1. Germline lookup yields CDR1 LGHNT and CDR2 FRNRAP. V lost 0 bases, J lost 1 base, and 6 bases stayed unmatched. The CDR3 contains 16 residues. The DNA of the CDR3 is TGTGCTAGTGGTTTGGTAATGGGACAGTCGTCCTACGAGCAGTACTTC. It yields the protein CASGLVMGQSSYEQYF.

The chain combines TRBV27 with TRBJ1-5; no clear D gene. The CDR3 sequence is 14 residues long. The germline V gene has CDR1 MNHEY and CDR2 SMNVEV (reference sequence). V was pared by 6 bases and J by 6 bases, with 15 bases between. The CDR3 coding sequence is TGTGCCAGCAGCCGTACCAACGGTGGTCAGCCCCAGCATTTT. This encodes CASSRTNGGQPQHF.

The chain carries TRBV6-2 or TRBV6-3 and TRBJ2-3; D gene ambiguous. CDR1 and CDR2 from the germline V gene are MNHEY and SVGEGT. CDR3 length equals 12 residues. V lost 4 bases, J lost 8 bases, and 10 bases lay in between. The CDR3 loop is CASSWASGTQYF. In DNA, the CDR3 is TGTGCCAGCAGTTGGGCGAGTGGTACGCAGTATTTT.

The chain has TRBV7-9 and TRBJ1-4, with 9 bases matching TRBD1. V shed 4 bases, J shed 4 bases, and the junction held 4 bases outside the gene matches. This CDR3 spans 15 amino acids. Germline CDR1 SEHNR, CDR2 FQNEAQ (reference sequence). The CDR3 loop is CASSSPGQGNEKLFF. As DNA, the CDR3 is TGTGCCAGCAGCTCACCGGGACAGGGTAATGAAAAACTGTTTTTT.

This clone was observed a single time. The chain employs TRBV5-1 and TRBJ1-2; 11 bases agree with TRBD1. V dropped 7 bases and J dropped 2; count of bases not matched to a gene: 1. The CDR3 is 13 amino acids. Germline V lookup: CDR1 SGHRS, CDR2 YFSETQ. The CDR3 spells CASGDRGNYGYTF. Here the CDR3 DNA reads TGCGCCAGCGGGGACAGGGGGAACTATGGCTACACCTTC.

The chain recombines TRBV18 with TRBJ1-6; D not certain. With 0 bases removed from V and 7 bases from J, the gap between germline ends came to 4 bases. Germline lookup yields CDR1 KGHSH and CDR2 LQKENI. The CDR3 loop spans 13 amino acids. In DNA form, the CDR3 reads TGTGCCAGCTCACCACCCTCGAATTCACCCCTCCACTTT. As protein: CASSPPSNSPLHF.

This clone appeared a single time. The gene calls are TRBV6-6 and TRBJ1-5; 11 bases align to TRBD1. This CDR3 is built from 15 residues. The V gene end was trimmed by 7 bases and the J gene end by 7 bases; junction bases not matched to a gene: 9. Germline CDR1 and CDR2: MNHNY and SVGAGI (reference sequence). The CDR3 region is CASTVPGQGDQPQHF. In DNA, the CDR3 is TGTGCCAGCACCGTCCCGGGACAGGGGGACCAGCCCCAGCATTTT.

The chain carries TRBV7-8 and TRBJ2-5, with TRBD2 matching over 10 bases. Germline CDR1 reads SGHVS; CDR2 reads FQNEAQ. The CDR3 consists of 17 residues. V was pared by 5 bases and J by 7 bases, with 16 bases of the junction left unmatched. CDR3 sequence (DNA): TGTGCCAGCAGCCTAACCGACAGTGGGACTAGCGCGGGGACCCAGTACTTC. As protein: CASSLTDSGTSAGTQYF.

CDR3 protein: CASSPKTSGWNEQFF. CDR3 bases: TGTGCCAGCTCACCGAAGACTAGCGGGTGGAATGAGCAGTTCTTC. The genes are TRBV18 and TRBJ2-1; the match to TRBD2 covers 10 bases. V lost 3 bases and J lost 7; bases outside the gene matches: 6. Germline V gives CDR1 KGHSH, CDR2 LQKENI. This CDR3 region has 15 residues.

The chain is built from TRBV6-2 or TRBV6-3 and TRBJ1-2; D is perhaps TRBD1 (5 bases). This CDR3 region has 14 residues. CDR1 and CDR2 from the germline V gene are MNHEY and SVGEGT. V lost 4 bases and J 8 bases, leaving 17 bases between the germline ends. The CDR3 coding sequence is TGTGCCAGCAGTTCTGGGACTCTGGAGGGAGGCTACACCTTC. Protein: CASSSGTLEGGYTF.

The V and J genes are TRBV5-4 and TRBJ2-1, with D unclear. Between the trimmed V and J ends, which lost 2 bases and 6 bases, there was a span of 9 bases. From germline, CDR1 is SGHNT and CDR2 YYREEE (reference sequence). There are 13 residues in the CDR3. The CDR3 DNA is TGTGCCAGCAGCTTTGAAGGCGGCAATGAGCAGTTCTTC. Amino acids: CASSFEGGNEQFF.

This sequence joins TRBV7-9 and TRBJ1-4; D is possibly TRBD1 (5 bases). The V end lost 8 bases, the J end lost 7 bases, and 14 bases lay between the germline ends. This CDR3 contains 13 residues. Per germline, CDR1 SEHNR and CDR2 FQNEAQ (reference sequence). The CDR3 bases are TGTGCCAGCGGGGGGATGAGTAGTGAAAAACTGTTTTTT. Protein sequence: CASGGMSSEKLFF.

CDR3 residues: CASSRLPGQGAFGNTIYF. The CDR3 DNA sequence: TGTGCCAGCAGCCGCTTACCGGGACAGGGGGCTTTTGGAAACACCATATATTTT. The genes are TRBV3-1 (or the pseudogene TRBV3-2) and TRBJ1-3, with TRBD1 matching over 12 bases. After removal of 4 bases from V and 3 bases from J, the junction contained 10 bases not matched to a gene. The CDR3 is made up of 18 amino acids. Germline V lookup: CDR1 LGHDT, CDR2 YNNKEL (reference sequence).